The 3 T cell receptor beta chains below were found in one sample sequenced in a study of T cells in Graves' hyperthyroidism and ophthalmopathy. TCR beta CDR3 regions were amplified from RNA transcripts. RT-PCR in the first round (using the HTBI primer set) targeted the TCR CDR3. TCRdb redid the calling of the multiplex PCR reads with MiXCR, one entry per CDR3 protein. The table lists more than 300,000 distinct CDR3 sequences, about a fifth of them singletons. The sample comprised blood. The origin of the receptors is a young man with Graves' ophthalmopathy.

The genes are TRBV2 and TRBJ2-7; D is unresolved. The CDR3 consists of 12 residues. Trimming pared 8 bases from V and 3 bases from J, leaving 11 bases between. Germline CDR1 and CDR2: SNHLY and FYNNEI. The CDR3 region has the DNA TGTGCCAGCCGAGACATAAACTACGAGCAGTACTTC. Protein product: CASRDINYEQYF.

CDR3 sequence reads: CASSYLRQGDTEAFF. The CDR3 nucleotides are TGTGCCAGCAGTTACTTAAGACAGGGGGACACTGAAGCTTTCTTT. The chain employs TRBV6-2 or TRBV6-3 and TRBJ1-1; TRBD1 aligns across 9 bases. Trimming took 1 base from V and 3 from J; bases not matched to a gene: 3. In germline, CDR1 is MNHEY, CDR2 SVGEGT. The CDR3 consists of 15 residues.

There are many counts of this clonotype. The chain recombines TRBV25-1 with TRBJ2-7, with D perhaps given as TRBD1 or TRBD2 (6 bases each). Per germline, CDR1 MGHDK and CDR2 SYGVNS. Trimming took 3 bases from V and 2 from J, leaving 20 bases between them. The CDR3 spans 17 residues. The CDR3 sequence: CASSDRGLTELTYEQYF. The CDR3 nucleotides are TGTGCCAGCAGTGATCGGGGGCTTACTGAATTAACCTACGAGCAGTACTTC.